This T cell receptor (beta chain) was found in a study of cytomegalovirus exposure and HLA in healthy donors. The donors were members of the validation cohort comprising about 130 subjects, separate from the roughly 650-subject first cohort. Assay used: immunoSEQ multiplex PCR; TCRdb lists only in-frame clones, some missing. The sample has 150,000 to 200,000 clones; more than 75% are singletons. Trimming shortened V by 3 bases and J by 9 bases, and 20 bases separated the two germline ends. The CDR3 runs 16 residues. Looked up from germline, CDR1 is LGHNA and CDR2 is YSLEER. Sequenced input: PBMCs. The TCR comes from a man younger than 35 in good health and CMV-seronegative. The gene calls are TRBV4-3 and TRBJ2-2; a weak D match, TRBD2 (6 bases). Written as DNA, the CDR3 is TGCGCCAGCAGCCATGATCGTCTAGCGATCGAACGGGAGCTGTTTTTT. It yields the protein CASSHDRLAIERELFF.